Each of the 14 T cell receptor beta chains below was sequenced from the same sample in a study of vaccination and CD4 T cells after COVID-19. Their target antigens are unknown. Sequencing of cultured CD4+ T cell DNA used the Oncomine TCR Beta short-read assay. TCRdb re-called the PCR reads through MiXCR, storing one row per CDR3 protein. The sample holds about 20,000 distinct CDR3 sequences; roughly 78% are singletons and the top ten take around 15%. Treatment here: roughly nine-day PBMC culture with coronavirus spike peptide pools or control peptides (ViraFEST assay). Sequences were derived from CD4+ T cells from blood, cultured in vitro, sampled after SARS-CoV-2 vaccination. These receptors all stem from a human donor who received a COVID-19 vaccine.

The rearrangement links TRBV14 to TRBJ1-1, with 7 bases aligning to TRBD1. The CDR3 sequence is 13 residues long. Germline V lookup: CDR1 SGHDN, CDR2 FVKESK. Trimming at V came to 4 bases and at J to 4 bases, leaving 3 bases not matched to a gene. CDR3 coding DNA: TGTGCCAGCAGCCGTGACAGGGCCACTGAAGCTTTCTTT. Its protein is CASSRDRATEAFF. The full variable domain, rest sourced from reference TRBV14 and TRBJ1-1, is EAGVTQFPSHSVIEKGQTVTLRCDPISGHDNLYWYRRVMGKEIKFLLHFVKESKQDESGMPNNRFLAERTGGTYSTLKVQPAELEDSGVYFCASSRDRATEAFFGQGTRLTVV.

This clonotype occurred a few times. The CDR3 protein is CSALKGDSQAFF. The DNA for the CDR3 is TGCAGTGCTTTAAAGGGGGACAGCCAAGCTTTCTTT. This chain uses TRBV20-1 with TRBJ1-1, with TRBD1 matching 7 bases. Looked up from germline, CDR1 is DFQATT and CDR2 is SNEGSKA (reference sequence). Trimming at V came to 5 bases and at J to 9 bases, leaving 9 bases not matched to a gene. This CDR3 region has 12 residues.

CDR3 loop: CASSLGTSGGSETQYF. In nucleotides, the CDR3 is TGTGCCAGCAGTTTAGGGACTAGCGGGGGTTCGGAGACCCAGTACTTC. This chain links TRBV12-3 or TRBV12-4 with TRBJ2-5; 13 nucleotides agree with TRBD2. The CDR3 totals 16 residues. V trimming: 1 base; J trimming: 5 bases; junction bases outside the gene matches: 4.

This sequence joins TRBV7-2 and TRBJ1-1; possibly TRBD1 for D (5 bases). This CDR3 has 16 residues. The V end lost 1 base, the J end lost 4 bases, and 16 bases lay between the germline ends. Germline CDR1 is SGHTA and CDR2 is FQGNSA. The CDR3 sequence is CASSLGDGEESTEAFF. In DNA form, the CDR3 reads TGTGCCAGCAGCTTAGGGGACGGGGAGGAGAGCACTGAAGCTTTCTTT.

In its sample, this clonotype was seen once. The junction does not match germline at one end; this may be a read error. This rearrangement joins TRBV20-1 to TRBJ2-3, with 9 nucleotides matching TRBD2. The CDR3 runs 15 residues. The germline V gene has CDR1 DFQATT and CDR2 SNEGSKA (reference sequence). CDR3 sequence: CNASRAGGGTDTQYF. The CDR3 DNA reads as TGCAATGCTAGCCGAGCGGGGGGAGGCACAGATACGCAGTATTTT.

The genes are TRBV6-1 and TRBJ1-2; 7 nucleotides agree with TRBD1. This CDR3 has 17 amino acids. Germline-derived CDR1 and CDR2 are MNHNS and SASEGT. V dropped 7 bases and J dropped 0; count of bases not matched to a gene: 14. The CDR3 DNA sequence: TGTGCCAGCAAACGGACAGGACCTCGATTAGCTAACTATGGCTACACCTTC. Protein: CASKRTGPRLANYGYTF.

V and J are TRBV6-1 and TRBJ1-1; D gene uncertain. CDR1 and CDR2 from the germline V gene are MNHNS and SASEGT. CDR3 length equals 14 residues. V lost 5 bases, J lost 0 bases, and 10 bases lay in between. CDR3 region: CASSTKRLNTEAFF. CDR3 in DNA: TGTGCCAGCAGTACTAAACGATTGAACACTGAAGCTTTCTTT.

J is TRBJ2-3 and V is TRBV6-5, with TRBD1 as a possible D gene (5 bases). CDR1 MNHEY and CDR2 SVGAGI come from the germline V gene. The CDR3 is made up of 16 amino acids. V lost 4 bases and J lost 0, with 14 bases in between. The CDR3: CASSLGAGYSTDTQYF. In DNA form, the CDR3 reads TGTGCCAGCAGTTTAGGGGCAGGCTATAGCACAGATACGCAGTATTTT.

The chain is built from TRBV7-6 and TRBJ1-2, with a weak D call TRBD1 (5 bases). Germline values: CDR1 SGHVS, CDR2 FNYEAQ. Between the trimmed V and J ends, which lost 0 bases and 8 bases, there was a span of 10 bases. The CDR3 runs to 13 residues. The CDR3 nucleotides are TGTGCCAGCAGCTTAGCGAGGGGTGGCGGCTACACCTTC. Translated: CASSLARGGGYTF.

This chain uses TRBV20-1 with TRBJ1-1; tentatively, D is TRBD1 (5 bases). Germline CDR1 is DFQATT and CDR2 is SNEGSKA (reference sequence). Trimming removed 3 bases from V and 4 bases from J, with 12 bases in between. The CDR3 covers 13 residues. CDR3 residues: CSASPGMGTEAFF. For the CDR3, the DNA is TGCAGTGCTAGTCCAGGGATGGGCACTGAAGCTTTCTTT.

The V and J genes are TRBV27 and TRBJ1-4; no definite D call. The CDR3 totals 15 residues. Looked up from germline, CDR1 is MNHEY and CDR2 is SMNVEV (reference sequence). Trimming removed 3 bases at V and 2 bases at J, with 10 bases between. CDR3 region: CASSFGYSTNEKLFF. CDR3 nucleotides: TGTGCCAGCAGTTTCGGGTACAGTACTAATGAAAAACTGTTTTTT.

The J gene is TRBJ2-5, the V gene TRBV5-1; 7 nucleotides align to TRBD1. The CDR3 spans 16 residues. With 4 bases clipped from V and 4 bases from J, the junction kept 13 bases outside the gene matches. Germline lookup yields CDR1 SGHRS and CDR2 YFSETQ. CDR3 sequence: CASSRQTGSPPETQYF. As DNA, the CDR3 is TGCGCCAGCAGCCGACAGACAGGGAGTCCCCCAGAGACCCAGTACTTC.

The count of this clonotype is one. The chain employs TRBV20-1 and TRBJ1-5, with no clear D. The CDR3 extends over 13 amino acids. With 0 bases removed from V and 1 base from J, the gap between germline ends came to 4 bases. Germline V gene sequence: CDR1 DFQATT, CDR2 SNEGSKA (reference sequence). CDR3 residues: CSAREDSNQPQHF. The CDR3 nucleotides read TGCAGTGCTAGAGAGGACAGCAATCAGCCCCAGCATTTT.

This clonotype occurred a few times. The V call is TRBV20-1, the J call TRBJ2-5; D remains ambiguous. CDR3 length equals 14 residues. The germline V gene has CDR1 DFQATT and CDR2 SNEGSKA (reference sequence). V lost 6 bases and J 0 bases, leaving 14 bases between the germline ends. The chain's CDR3 is CSALEPQYQETQYF. CDR3 sequence (DNA): TGCAGTGCCCTAGAACCCCAGTACCAAGAGACCCAGTACTTC.